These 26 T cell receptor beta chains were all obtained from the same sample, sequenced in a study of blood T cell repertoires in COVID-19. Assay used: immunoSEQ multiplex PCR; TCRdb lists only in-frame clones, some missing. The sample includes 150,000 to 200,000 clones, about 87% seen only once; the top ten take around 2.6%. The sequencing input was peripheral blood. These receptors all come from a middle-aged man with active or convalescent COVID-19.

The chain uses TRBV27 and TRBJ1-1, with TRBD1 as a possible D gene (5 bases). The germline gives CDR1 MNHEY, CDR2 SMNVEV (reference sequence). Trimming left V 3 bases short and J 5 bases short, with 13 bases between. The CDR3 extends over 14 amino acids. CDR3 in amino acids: CASSFRVGGTEAFF. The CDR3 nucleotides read TGTGCCAGCAGTTTCAGGGTGGGAGGAACTGAAGCTTTCTTT.

CDR3 coding DNA: TGTGCCAGCAGTGTGGGACAGGAGGGCGGCTACACCTTC. Translated: CASSVGQEGGYTF. The V gene is TRBV6-4, the J gene TRBJ1-2; 8 nucleotides agree with TRBD1. The CDR3 runs to 13 residues. Germline CDR1 is MRHNA and CDR2 is SNTAGT. V was clipped by 4 bases and J by 8 bases; unmatched bases: 6.

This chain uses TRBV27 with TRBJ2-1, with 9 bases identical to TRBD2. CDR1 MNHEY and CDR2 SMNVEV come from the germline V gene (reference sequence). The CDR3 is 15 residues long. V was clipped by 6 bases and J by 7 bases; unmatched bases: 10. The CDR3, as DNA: TGTGCCAGCAGCTACTCCGGGACTAGCCTTAATGAGCAGTTCTTC. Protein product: CASSYSGTSLNEQFF.

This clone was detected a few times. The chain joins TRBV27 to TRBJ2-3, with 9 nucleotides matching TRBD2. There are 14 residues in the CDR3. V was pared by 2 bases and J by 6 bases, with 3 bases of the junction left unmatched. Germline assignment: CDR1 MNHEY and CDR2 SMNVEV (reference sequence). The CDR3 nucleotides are TGTGCCAGCAGTTTACGGCGGGAGGGGGATACGCAGTATTTT. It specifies CASSLRREGDTQYF.

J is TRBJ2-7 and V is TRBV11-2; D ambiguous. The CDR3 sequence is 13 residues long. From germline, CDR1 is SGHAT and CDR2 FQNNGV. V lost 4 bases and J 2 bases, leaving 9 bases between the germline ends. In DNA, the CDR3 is TGTGCCAGCAGCTGGGCGTCTACCTACGAGCAGTACTTC. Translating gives CASSWASTYEQYF.

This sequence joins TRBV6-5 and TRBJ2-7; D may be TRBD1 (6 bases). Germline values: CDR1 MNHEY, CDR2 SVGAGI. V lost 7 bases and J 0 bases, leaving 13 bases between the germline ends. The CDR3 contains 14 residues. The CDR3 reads CASNQGQPSYEQYF. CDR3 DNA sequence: TGTGCCAGCAATCAGGGGCAGCCCTCCTACGAGCAGTACTTC.

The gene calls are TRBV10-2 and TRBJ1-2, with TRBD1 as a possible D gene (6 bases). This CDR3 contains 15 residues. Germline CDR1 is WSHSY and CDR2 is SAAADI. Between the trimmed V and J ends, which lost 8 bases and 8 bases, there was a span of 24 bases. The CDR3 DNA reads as TGCGCCAGCTCCCTTGGGCTCTGGGACAATAAGGGCTACACCTTC. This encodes CASSLGLWDNKGYTF.

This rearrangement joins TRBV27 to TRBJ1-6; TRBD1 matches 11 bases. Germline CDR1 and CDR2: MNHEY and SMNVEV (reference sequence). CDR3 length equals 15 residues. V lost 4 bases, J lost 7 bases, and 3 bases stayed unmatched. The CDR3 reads CASSSGQGDNSPLHF. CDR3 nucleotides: TGTGCCAGCAGTTCGGGACAGGGGGACAATTCACCCCTCCACTTT.

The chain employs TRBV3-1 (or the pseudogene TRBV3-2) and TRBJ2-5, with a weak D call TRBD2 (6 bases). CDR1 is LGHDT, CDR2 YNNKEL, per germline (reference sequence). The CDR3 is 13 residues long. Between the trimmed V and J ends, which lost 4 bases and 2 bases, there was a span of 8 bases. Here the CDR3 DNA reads TGTGCCAGCAGCCCTGGACTACAAGAGACCCAGTACTTC. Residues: CASSPGLQETQYF.

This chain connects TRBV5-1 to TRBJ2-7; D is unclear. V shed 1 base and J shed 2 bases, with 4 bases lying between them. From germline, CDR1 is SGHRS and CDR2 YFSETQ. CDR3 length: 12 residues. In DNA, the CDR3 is TGCGCCAGCAGCTTGTCTACCTACGAGCAGTACTTC. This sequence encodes CASSLSTYEQYF. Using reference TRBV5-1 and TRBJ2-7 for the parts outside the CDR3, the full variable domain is KAGVTQTPRYLIKTRGQQVTLSCSPISGHRSVSWYQQTPGQGLQFLFEYFSETQRNKGNFPGRFSGRQFSNSRSEMNVSTLELGDSALYLCASSLSTYEQYFGPGTRLTVT.

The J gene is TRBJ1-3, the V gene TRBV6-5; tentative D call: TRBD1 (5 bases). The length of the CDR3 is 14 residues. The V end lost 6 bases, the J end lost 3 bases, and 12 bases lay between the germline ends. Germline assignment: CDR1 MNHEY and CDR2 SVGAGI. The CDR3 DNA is TGTGCCAGCAGCCTAGGACAAGTTGGAAACACCATATATTTT. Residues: CASSLGQVGNTIYF.

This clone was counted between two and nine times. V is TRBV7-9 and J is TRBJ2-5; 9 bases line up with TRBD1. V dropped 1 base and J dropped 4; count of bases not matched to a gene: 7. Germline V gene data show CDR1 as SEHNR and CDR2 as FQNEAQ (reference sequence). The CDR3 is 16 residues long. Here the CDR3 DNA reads TGTGCCAGCAGCTTAGTCGCCGGGACAGGGACAGAGACCCAGTACTTC. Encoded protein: CASSLVAGTGTETQYF.

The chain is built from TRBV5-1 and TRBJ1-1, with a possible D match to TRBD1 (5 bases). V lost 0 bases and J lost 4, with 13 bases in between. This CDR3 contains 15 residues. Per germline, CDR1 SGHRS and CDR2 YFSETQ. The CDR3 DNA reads TGCGCCAGCAGCTTGGATACGCGCGGGACCACTGAAGCTTTCTTT. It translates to CASSLDTRGTTEAFF. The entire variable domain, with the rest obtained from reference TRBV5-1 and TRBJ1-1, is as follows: KAGVTQTPRYLIKTRGQQVTLSCSPISGHRSVSWYQQTPGQGLQFLFEYFSETQRNKGNFPGRFSGRQFSNSRSEMNVSTLELGDSALYLCASSLDTRGTTEAFFGQGTRLTVV.

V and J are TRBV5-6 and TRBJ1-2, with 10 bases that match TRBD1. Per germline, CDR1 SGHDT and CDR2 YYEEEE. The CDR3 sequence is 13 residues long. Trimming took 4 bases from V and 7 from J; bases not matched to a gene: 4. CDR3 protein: CASSPWTGGGYTF. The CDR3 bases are TGTGCCAGCAGCCCATGGACAGGGGGTGGCTACACCTTC.

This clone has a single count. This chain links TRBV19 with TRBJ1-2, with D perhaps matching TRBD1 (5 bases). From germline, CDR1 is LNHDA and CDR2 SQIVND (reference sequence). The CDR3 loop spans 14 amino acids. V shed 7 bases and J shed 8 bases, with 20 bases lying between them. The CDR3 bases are TGTGCCAGTATCTCTAGGGGAGGGCGTATCGGCTACACCTTC. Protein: CASISRGGRIGYTF. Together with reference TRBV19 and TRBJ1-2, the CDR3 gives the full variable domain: DGGITQSPKYLFRKEGQNVTLSCEQNLNHDAMYWYRQDPGQGLRLIYYSQIVNDFQKGDIAEGYSVSREKKESFPLTVTSAQKNPTAFYLCASISRGGRIGYTFGSGTRLTVV.

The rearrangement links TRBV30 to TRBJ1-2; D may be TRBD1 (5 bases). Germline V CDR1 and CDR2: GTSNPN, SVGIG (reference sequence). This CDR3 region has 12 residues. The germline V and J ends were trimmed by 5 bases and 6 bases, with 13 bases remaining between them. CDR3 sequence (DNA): TGTGCCTGGCTTACAGGTAGTAATGGCTACACCTTC. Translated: CAWLTGSNGYTF.

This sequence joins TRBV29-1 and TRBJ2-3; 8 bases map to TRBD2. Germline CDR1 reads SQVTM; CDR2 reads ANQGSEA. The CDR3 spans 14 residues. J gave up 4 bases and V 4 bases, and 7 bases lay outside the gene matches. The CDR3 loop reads CSVAIRGGSDTQYF. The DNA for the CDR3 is TGCAGCGTTGCAATACGGGGGGGCTCAGATACGCAGTATTTT.

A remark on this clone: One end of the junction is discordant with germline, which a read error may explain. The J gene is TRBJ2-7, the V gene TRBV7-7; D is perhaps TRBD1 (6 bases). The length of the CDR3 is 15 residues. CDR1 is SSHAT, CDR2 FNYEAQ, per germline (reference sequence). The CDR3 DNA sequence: TGTGCTAGCAGCCCCCAGACAGGCACTTCCTACGAGCAGTACTTC. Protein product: CASSPQTGTSYEQYF.

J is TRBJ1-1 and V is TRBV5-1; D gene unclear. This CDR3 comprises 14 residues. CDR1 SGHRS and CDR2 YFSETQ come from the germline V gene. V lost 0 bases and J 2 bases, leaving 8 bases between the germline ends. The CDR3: CASSLGQVNTEAFF. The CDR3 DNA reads TGCGCCAGCAGCTTGGGCCAGGTCAACACTGAAGCTTTCTTT.

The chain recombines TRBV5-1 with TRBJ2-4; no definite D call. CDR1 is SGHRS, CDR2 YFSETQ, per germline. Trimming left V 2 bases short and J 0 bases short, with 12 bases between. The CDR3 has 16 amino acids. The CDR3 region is CASSLGVRLAKNIQYF. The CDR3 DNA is TGCGCCAGCAGCTTAGGAGTCCGATTAGCCAAAAACATTCAGTACTTC. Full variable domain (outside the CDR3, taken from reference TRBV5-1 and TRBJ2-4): KAGVTQTPRYLIKTRGQQVTLSCSPISGHRSVSWYQQTPGQGLQFLFEYFSETQRNKGNFPGRFSGRQFSNSRSEMNVSTLELGDSALYLCASSLGVRLAKNIQYFGAGTRLSVL.

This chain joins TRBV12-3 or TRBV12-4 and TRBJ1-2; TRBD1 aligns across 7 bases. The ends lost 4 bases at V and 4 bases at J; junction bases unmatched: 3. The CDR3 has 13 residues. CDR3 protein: CASSYRGGYGYTF. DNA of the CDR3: TGTGCCAGCAGTTACAGGGGTGGCTATGGCTACACCTTC.

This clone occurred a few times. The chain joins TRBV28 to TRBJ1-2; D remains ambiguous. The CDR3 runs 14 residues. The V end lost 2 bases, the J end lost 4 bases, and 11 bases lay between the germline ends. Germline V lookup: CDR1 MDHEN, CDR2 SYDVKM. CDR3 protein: CASSLVGAGYGYTF. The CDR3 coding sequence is TGTGCCAGCAGTTTAGTGGGCGCTGGCTATGGCTACACCTTC.

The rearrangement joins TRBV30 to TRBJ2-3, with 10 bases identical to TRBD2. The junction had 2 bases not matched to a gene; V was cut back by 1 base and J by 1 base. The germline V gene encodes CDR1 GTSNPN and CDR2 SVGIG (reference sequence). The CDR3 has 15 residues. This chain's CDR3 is CAWSESGGGTDTQYF. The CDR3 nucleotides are TGTGCCTGGAGTGAGAGCGGGGGGGGCACAGATACGCAGTATTTT.

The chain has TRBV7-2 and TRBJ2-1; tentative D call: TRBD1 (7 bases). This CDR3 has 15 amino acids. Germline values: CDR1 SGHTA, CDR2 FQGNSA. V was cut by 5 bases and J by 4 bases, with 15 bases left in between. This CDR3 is CASSPQGGRYNEQFF. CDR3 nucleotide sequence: TGTGCCAGCAGCCCCCAGGGGGGCAGGTACAATGAGCAGTTCTTC.

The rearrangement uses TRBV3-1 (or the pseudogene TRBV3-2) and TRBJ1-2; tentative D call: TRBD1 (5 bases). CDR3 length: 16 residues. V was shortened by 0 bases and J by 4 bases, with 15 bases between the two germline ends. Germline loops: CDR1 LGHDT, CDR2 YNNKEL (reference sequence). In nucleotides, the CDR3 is TGTGCCAGCAGCCAAGAACTCTACAGGTCCGGCTATGGCTACACCTTC. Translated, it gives CASSQELYRSGYGYTF.

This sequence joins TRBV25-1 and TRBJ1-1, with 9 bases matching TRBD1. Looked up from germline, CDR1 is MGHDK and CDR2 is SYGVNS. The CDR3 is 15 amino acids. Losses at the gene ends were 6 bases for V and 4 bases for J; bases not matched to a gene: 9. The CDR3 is CASRGQGFSGTEAFF. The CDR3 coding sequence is TGTGCCAGCAGGGGACAGGGCTTTTCCGGCACTGAAGCTTTCTTT.